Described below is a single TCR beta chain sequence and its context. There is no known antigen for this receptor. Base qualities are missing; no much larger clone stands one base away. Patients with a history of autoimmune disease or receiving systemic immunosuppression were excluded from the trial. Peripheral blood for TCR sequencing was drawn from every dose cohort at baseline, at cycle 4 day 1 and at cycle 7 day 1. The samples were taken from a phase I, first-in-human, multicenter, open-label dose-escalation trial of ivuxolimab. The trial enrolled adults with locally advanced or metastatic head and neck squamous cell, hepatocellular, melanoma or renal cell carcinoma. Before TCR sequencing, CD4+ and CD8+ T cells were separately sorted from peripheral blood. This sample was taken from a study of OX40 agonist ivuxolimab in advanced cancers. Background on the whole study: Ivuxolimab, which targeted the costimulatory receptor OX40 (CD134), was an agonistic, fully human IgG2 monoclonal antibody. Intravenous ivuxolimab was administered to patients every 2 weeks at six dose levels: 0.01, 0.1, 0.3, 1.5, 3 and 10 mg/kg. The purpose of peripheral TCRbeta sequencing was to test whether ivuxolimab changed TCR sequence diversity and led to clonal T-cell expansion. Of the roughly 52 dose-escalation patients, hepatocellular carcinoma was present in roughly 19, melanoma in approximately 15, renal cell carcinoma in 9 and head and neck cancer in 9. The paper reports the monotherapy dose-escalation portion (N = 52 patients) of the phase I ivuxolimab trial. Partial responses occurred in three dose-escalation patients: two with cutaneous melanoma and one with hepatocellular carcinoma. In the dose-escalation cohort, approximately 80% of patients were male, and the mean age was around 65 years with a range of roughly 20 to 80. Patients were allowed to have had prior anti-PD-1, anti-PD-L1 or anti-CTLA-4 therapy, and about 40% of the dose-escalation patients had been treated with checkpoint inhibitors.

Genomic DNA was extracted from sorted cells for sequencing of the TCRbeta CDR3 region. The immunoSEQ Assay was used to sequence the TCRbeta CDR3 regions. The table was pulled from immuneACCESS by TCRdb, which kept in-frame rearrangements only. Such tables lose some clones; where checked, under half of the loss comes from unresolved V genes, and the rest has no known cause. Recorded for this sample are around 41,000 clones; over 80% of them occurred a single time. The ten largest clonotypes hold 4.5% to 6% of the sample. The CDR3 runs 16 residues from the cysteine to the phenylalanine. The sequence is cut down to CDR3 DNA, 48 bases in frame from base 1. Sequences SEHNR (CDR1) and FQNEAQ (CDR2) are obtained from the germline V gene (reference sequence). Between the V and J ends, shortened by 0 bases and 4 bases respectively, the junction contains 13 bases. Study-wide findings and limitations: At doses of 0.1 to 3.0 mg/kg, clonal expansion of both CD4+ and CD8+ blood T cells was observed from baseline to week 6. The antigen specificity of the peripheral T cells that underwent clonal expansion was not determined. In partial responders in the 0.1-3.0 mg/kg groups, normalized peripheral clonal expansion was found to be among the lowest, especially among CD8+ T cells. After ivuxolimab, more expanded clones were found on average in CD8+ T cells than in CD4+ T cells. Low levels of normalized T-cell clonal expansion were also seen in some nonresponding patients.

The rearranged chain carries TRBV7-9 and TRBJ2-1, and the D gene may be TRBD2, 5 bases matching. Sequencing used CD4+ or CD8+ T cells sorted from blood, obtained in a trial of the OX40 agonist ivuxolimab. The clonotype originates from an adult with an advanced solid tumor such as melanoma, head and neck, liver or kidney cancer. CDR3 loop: CASSLAAGLQYNEQFF. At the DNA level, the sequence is TGTGCCAGCAGCTTAGCGGCGGGCCTTCAATACAATGAGCAGTTCTTC. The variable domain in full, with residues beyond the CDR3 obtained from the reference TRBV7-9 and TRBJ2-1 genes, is DTGVSQNPRHKITKRGQNVTFRCDPISEHNRLYWYRQTLGQGPEFLTYFQNEAQLEKSRLLSDRFSAERPKGSFSTLEIQRTEQGDSAMYLCASSLAAGLQYNEQFFGPGTRLTVL.